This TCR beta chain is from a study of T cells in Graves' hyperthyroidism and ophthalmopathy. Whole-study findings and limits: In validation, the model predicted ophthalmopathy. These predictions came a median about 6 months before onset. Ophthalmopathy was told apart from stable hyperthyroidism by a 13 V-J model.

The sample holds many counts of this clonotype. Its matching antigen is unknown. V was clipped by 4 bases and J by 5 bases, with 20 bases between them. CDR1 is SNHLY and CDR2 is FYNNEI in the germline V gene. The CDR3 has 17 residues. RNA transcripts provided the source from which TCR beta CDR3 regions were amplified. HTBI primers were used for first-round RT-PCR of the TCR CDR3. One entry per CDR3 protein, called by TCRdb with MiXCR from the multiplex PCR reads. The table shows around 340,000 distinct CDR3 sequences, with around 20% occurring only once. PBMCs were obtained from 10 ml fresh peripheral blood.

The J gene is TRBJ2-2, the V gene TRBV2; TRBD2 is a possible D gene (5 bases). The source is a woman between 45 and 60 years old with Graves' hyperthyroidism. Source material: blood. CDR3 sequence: CASSGLGLPSGTGELFF. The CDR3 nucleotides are TGTGCCAGCAGTGGGCTCGGGCTCCCCTCGGGGACCGGGGAGCTGTTTTTT.